The clone carrying this TCR beta chain was seen a handful of times. Its antigen is not known. Profiled with immunoSEQ multiplex PCR; TCRdb holds only in-frame clones, not every one. The profile covers about 100,000 clones, with approximately 90% appearing a single time and 15% to 20% taken by the ten largest. The data are from a study of graft-versus-host responses after intestinal transplantation. Study-wide context: As for transplant type, recipients had multivisceral, liver-intestinal, or isolated intestinal grafts. Recipients uniformly received anti-thymocyte globulin induction, followed by tacrolimus and steroids for roughly 3 years.

The CDR3 has 15 residues. The V gene lost 0 bases and the J gene lost 1 base, with 10 bases spanning the gap. Germline assignment: CDR1 MGHRA and CDR2 YSYEKL. Study-wide points: Investigators detected GvH clones in recipient marrow, with some emerging earlier in ileum or blood.

Here the sequenced sample was PBMCs, taken 450 to 480 days after intestinal transplant. The receptor was isolated from a human patient who received an intestinal transplant, so some T cells may come from the graft donor. The genes are TRBV4-1 and TRBJ2-7, with D perhaps TRBD1 or TRBD2 (5 bases each). The CDR3 region has the DNA TGCGCCAGCAGCCAAGATAGGGGACGATCCTACGAGCAGTACTTC. Amino acid sequence: CASSQDRGRSYEQYF.